This T cell receptor beta chain was sequenced in a study of blood T cell repertoires in COVID-19. Assay: immunoSEQ multiplex PCR; the TCRdb copy retains only in-frame clones and omits some. The sample records 250,000 to 300,000 clones, roughly 89% being singletons. Germline CDR1 reads LGHNT; CDR2 reads FRNRAP. This CDR3 region has 16 residues. The ends lost 4 bases at V and 7 bases at J; junction bases unmatched: 12. The chain is built from TRBV12-5 and TRBJ1-2; 10 positions match TRBD1. This receptor was taken from a man aged 35 to 55 with acute or convalescent COVID-19. The specimen was peripheral blood. The CDR3 loop is CASGSTPGTGASGYTF. In DNA form, the CDR3 reads TGTGCTAGTGGTTCGACCCCCGGGACAGGGGCGAGTGGCTACACCTTC.